The rows below give T cell receptor beta chains drawn from one sample of a study of blood T cell repertoires in COVID-19. Clones were read by immunoSEQ multiplex PCR, and TCRdb kept only the in-frame ones, dropping some. This sample has 70,000 to 85,000 clones, with roughly 86% found just once. Sample: peripheral blood. The origin of the receptors is a woman over 75 in a cohort sampled during active or convalescent COVID-19. The CDR3 runs from the conserved cysteine through the conserved F or W. Fields, in order: clone size, V gene, J gene, D gene, CDR3 protein, CDR3 DNA. D genes are given only for firm matches. The size field is filled for only some rows; it gives once, few, many or a size class.

>NA|TRBV3-1/TRBV3-2|TRBJ2-7|NA
CASSRSAGVYEQYF
TGTGCCAGCAGCCGTTCAGCGGGTGTCTACGAGCAGTACTTC
>few|TRBV6-5|TRBJ1-3|NA
CASSQGSGNTIYF
TGTGCCAGCAGCCAGGGTTCTGGAAACACCATATATTTT
>NA|TRBV5-4|TRBJ2-5|NA
CASSLYGQETQYF
TGTGCCAGCAGCTTGTACGGGCAAGAGACCCAGTACTTC
>NA|TRBV30|TRBJ1-4|NA
CAWNPTEGKNEKLFF
TGTGCCTGGAACCCCACGGAGGGGAAAAATGAAAAACTGTTTTTT
>NA|TRBV24-1|TRBJ2-3|TRBD2
CATSDPLAGSTDTQYF
TGTGCCACCAGTGACCCACTAGCGGGGAGCACAGATACGCAGTATTTT
>NA|TRBV6-5|TRBJ1-2|TRBD1
CAGGQGNYGYTF
TGTGCCGGGGGACAGGGTAACTATGGCTACACCTTC
>once|TRBV5-1|TRBJ1-2|NA
CASSMDGQGSHGYTF
TGCGCCAGCAGCATGGACGGTCAGGGAAGCCATGGCTACACCTTC
>NA|TRBV5-1|TRBJ2-5|NA
CASSTDSSQETQYF
TGCGCCAGCAGCACTGACAGCTCCCAAGAGACCCAGTACTTC
>once|TRBV2|TRBJ2-5|TRBD2
CASREDGLAGETQYF
TGTGCCAGCAGGGAGGATGGACTAGCGGGAGAGACCCAGTACTTC
>NA|TRBV28|TRBJ1-2|NA
CASSLRYYGYTF
TGTGCCAGCAGTTTGAGGTACTATGGCTACACCTTC
>NA|TRBV19|TRBJ1-4|TRBD1
CASTPLGGPGQGREKLFF
TGTGCCAGTACCCCTTTGGGGGGTCCGGGACAGGGGCGGGAAAAACTGTTTTTT
>NA|TRBV12-3/TRBV12-4|TRBJ1-2|NA
CASSPHGGIGYTF
TGTGCCAGCAGTCCCCACGGAGGGATCGGCTACACCTTC
>NA|TRBV5-1|TRBJ1-5|TRBD1
CASSLQPGGMNQPQHF
TGCGCCAGCAGCTTGCAGCCAGGGGGGATGAATCAGCCCCAGCATTTT
>NA|TRBV12-3/TRBV12-4|TRBJ1-5|NA
CASSLGEQPQHF
TGTGCCAGCAGTTTAGGGGAGCAGCCCCAGCATTTT
>few|TRBV3-1/TRBV3-2|TRBJ1-2|NA
CASGSGDSNYGYTF
TGTGCCAGTGGGTCGGGAGACTCTAACTATGGCTACACCTTC
>NA|TRBV6-5|TRBJ1-5|NA
CASMGAGNQPQHF
TGTGCCAGCATGGGGGCAGGCAATCAGCCCCAGCATTTT
>NA|TRBV5-1|TRBJ1-2|NA
CASRNPGTSYGYTF
TGCGCCAGCAGAAACCCCGGGACAAGCTATGGCTACACCTTC
>once|TRBV2|TRBJ1-6|NA
CASREDPNSPLHF
TGTGCCAGCCGCGAGGATCCTAATTCACCCCTCCACTTT
>NA|TRBV19|TRBJ2-2|NA
CASSLNTRVDAGELFF
TGTGCCAGTAGCCTCAATACGAGGGTCGACGCCGGGGAGCTGTTTTTT
>NA|TRBV19|TRBJ1-1|NA
CASSNTGIMNTEAFF
TGTGCCAGTAGTAATACAGGGATAATGAACACTGAAGCTTTCTTT
>NA|TRBV5-4|TRBJ2-2|NA
CASIPDSARTGELFF
TGTGCCAGCATCCCGGACAGCGCGAGGACCGGGGAGCTGTTTTTT
>NA|TRBV7-8|TRBJ2-1|NA
CASSPSRPYNEQFF
TGTGCCAGCAGCCCAAGCCGCCCATACAATGAGCAGTTCTTC
>NA|TRBV6-6|TRBJ2-4|NA
CASTMGVPLAKNIQYF
TGTGCCAGCACCATGGGAGTTCCCCTAGCCAAAAACATTCAGTACTTC
>NA|TRBV24-1|TRBJ2-1|NA
CATSDSPGLRQFF
TGTGCCACCAGTGATTCACCGGGATTAAGACAGTTCTTC
>NA|TRBV28|TRBJ1-5|NA
CASTLQSQPQHF
TGTGCCAGCACCCTACAGAGCCAGCCCCAGCATTTT
>NA|TRBV5-1|TRBJ2-7|TRBD1
CASSLRSTGVGSYEQYF
TGCGCCAGCAGCTTGAGATCCACAGGGGTCGGTTCCTACGAGCAGTACTTC
>NA|TRBV5-1|TRBJ1-4|TRBD1
CASSSTGTGSEKLFF
TGCGCCAGCAGCTCAACCGGGACAGGGAGTGAAAAACTGTTTTTT
>NA|TRBV5-4|TRBJ1-4|NA
CASSSRGSTVEKLFF
TGTGCCAGCAGCTCCCGGGGGTCCACAGTGGAAAAACTGTTTTTT
>NA|TRBV4-2|TRBJ2-1|NA
CASSPLSLVGEQFF
TGTGCCAGCAGCCCCCTTTCCCTAGTCGGCGAGCAGTTCTTC
>NA|TRBV3-1/TRBV3-2|TRBJ2-7|NA
CASSQTRSGYEQYF
TGTGCCAGCAGCCAGACCCGCAGCGGCTACGAGCAGTACTTC
>NA|TRBV7-2|TRBJ2-1|NA
CASSFVASEGYEQFF
TGTGCCAGCTCCTTCGTGGCTAGCGAAGGGTATGAGCAGTTCTTC
>NA|TRBV5-1|TRBJ1-2|NA
CASSLALGGIAGYTF
TGCGCCAGCAGCTTGGCCCTGGGGGGTATCGCTGGCTACACCTTC
>NA|TRBV25-1|TRBJ2-3|TRBD2
CASSEITSGPGDTQYF
TGTGCCAGCAGTGAAATTACTAGCGGGCCGGGGGATACGCAGTATTTT
>NA|TRBV6-6|TRBJ1-2|NA
CASSYSSGANYGYTF
TGTGCCAGCAGTTACTCTTCAGGGGCCAACTATGGCTACACCTTC
>NA|TRBV28|TRBJ1-2|NA
CASSTPTMGYTF
TGTGCCAGCAGTACGCCGACAATGGGCTACACCTTC
>once|TRBV5-4|TRBJ2-2|NA
CASSQDSAHTGELFF
TGTGCCAGCAGCCAGGACAGCGCGCACACCGGGGAGCTGTTTTTT
>NA|TRBV7-3|TRBJ2-1|NA
CASSLRTGNEQFF
TGTGCCAGCAGCTTAAGGACTGGGAATGAGCAGTTCTTC
>NA|TRBV10-3|TRBJ2-7|TRBD2
CAISGGAGVIDEQYF
TGTGCCATCAGTGGAGGAGCGGGAGTTATAGACGAGCAGTACTTC
>NA|TRBV6-1|TRBJ2-2|TRBD2
CASSEMRGGVGELFF
TGTGCCAGCAGTGAAATGCGGGGGGGCGTGGGGGAGCTGTTTTTT
>NA|TRBV5-1|TRBJ1-1|NA
CASSSGVQPTAAFF
TGCGCCAGCAGCTCCGGGGTCCAGCCGACGGCCGCTTTCTTT
>NA|TRBV11-3|TRBJ2-1|TRBD1
CASSLGTGVWSSYNEQFF
TGTGCCAGCAGCTTAGGGACAGGGGTGTGGAGCTCCTACAATGAGCAGTTCTTC
>NA|TRBV24-1|TRBJ1-2|TRBD1
CATSDGHLLGQGGRGYTF
TGTGCCACCAGTGATGGGCACCTCCTCGGACAGGGTGGCCGTGGCTACACCTTC
>NA|TRBV3-1/TRBV3-2|TRBJ2-7|TRBD2
CASSPLAGEQYF
TGTGCCAGCAGCCCACTAGCGGGCGAGCAGTACTTC
>NA|TRBV28|TRBJ2-1|TRBD1
CASSLDREGSNEQFF
TGTGCCAGCAGTTTAGACAGGGAAGGTTCAAATGAGCAGTTCTTC
>NA|TRBV27|TRBJ1-6|TRBD1
CASSLHRAGGASNSPLHF
TGTGCCAGCAGTTTACATAGGGCAGGGGGCGCGTCCAATTCACCCCTCCACTTT
>NA|TRBV27|TRBJ1-2|TRBD1
CASRSRDRFYNGYTF
TGTGCCAGCAGATCCCGGGACAGGTTTTACAATGGCTACACCTTC
>NA|TRBV5-6|TRBJ2-5|NA
CASSPGIPQETQYF
TGTGCCAGCAGTCCAGGGATCCCTCAAGAGACCCAGTACTTC
>NA|TRBV5-6|TRBJ1-2|TRBD1
CASSREGQGHLYGYTF
TGTGCCAGCAGCAGAGAGGGACAGGGCCACCTCTATGGCTACACCTTC